This is a list of T cell receptor beta chains from one sample in a study of T cell repertoires in cytomegalovirus infection. What these receptors recognize is not known. Using its own MiXCR run on the reads, TCRdb lists one record per CDR3 protein. The sample shows about 60,000 distinct CDR3 sequences, roughly 20% of them seen only once. The source material was CD8+ T cells from cultured PBMCs, sampled from culture after CMV antigen stimulation. Receptor source: a human donor in good health (CMV status not recorded). Some clones in this sample may be carry-over from other donors' samples. Both conserved end residues are trimmed from each CDR3. The order of the fields is J gene, V gene, CDR3 protein.

TRBJ2-5 | TRBV11-2 | ASSLASPPVSETQY
TRBJ2-7 | TRBV20-1 | SARDSTSGSYEQY
TRBJ2-1 | TRBV27 | ASSLGAAGGNEQF
TRBJ2-2 | TRBV6-6 | ASSRTDRVNSGELF
TRBJ2-7 | TRBV7-2 | ASSIRVPREQY
TRBJ1-1 | TRBV20-1 | SARGFPGNAEAF
TRBJ2-7 | TRBV5-6 | ASSTGTATYEQY
TRBJ2-7 | TRBV12-3/TRBV12-4 | ASSLVTYEQY
TRBJ1-1 | TRBV6-1 | ASREEDSVNTEAF
TRBJ2-1 | TRBV6-5 | ASSLIRQGDEQF
TRBJ2-1 | TRBV7-2 | ASSSRTSGSWEQF
TRBJ2-2 | TRBV29-1 | SVLSTGELF
TRBJ2-1 | TRBV7-9 | ASSLDRENEQF
TRBJ1-1 | TRBV4-1 | ASSPWEGHTEAF
TRBJ1-2 | TRBV11-2 | ASSYLRGQGNGYT
TRBJ2-7 | TRBV29-1 | SVLTRQGYEQY
TRBJ1-1 | TRBV19 | ASSIVGSLNTEAF
TRBJ1-2 | TRBV7-8 | ASSSLALGYGYT
TRBJ1-2 | TRBV7-9 | ASSRGRGLPYGYT
TRBJ2-7 | TRBV11-2 | ASSLMIHEQY
TRBJ2-7 | TRBV3-1 | ASSQEREYSEQY
TRBJ1-1 | TRBV4-1 | ASSHGRNTEAF
TRBJ2-3 | TRBV11-2 | ASSSISDRVEDTQY
TRBJ1-4 | TRBV4-1 | ASSQDEARIWEKLF
TRBJ2-1 | TRBV15 | ATSTGREADNEQF
TRBJ2-1 | TRBV6-5 | ASSAPTGTSVNNEQF
TRBJ2-2 | TRBV7-3 | ASSFLSVGVGELF
TRBJ2-5 | TRBV7-2 | ASSLAGFSQETQY
TRBJ2-7 | TRBV27 | ASSLGAAASYEQY
TRBJ1-1 | TRBV6-1 | ASSFQQGVNTEAF
TRBJ2-1 | TRBV12-3/TRBV12-4 | ANSPGVNEQF
TRBJ2-5 | TRBV27 | ASSFRAFQETQY
TRBJ2-2 | TRBV4-1 | ASSLWGTENTGELF
TRBJ2-7 | TRBV19 | ASGIPGQGNEQY
TRBJ2-7 | TRBV7-9 | ASSPPWMGYEQY
TRBJ2-7 | TRBV20-1 | SAREGYRNEQY
TRBJ2-3 | TRBV7-3 | ASSLTSLSGYTDTQY
TRBJ1-2 | TRBV7-2 | ASSLGSVYGYT
TRBJ2-1 | TRBV7-2 | ASSSTASSYNEQF
TRBJ2-7 | TRBV25-1 | ASSPNQRYEQY
TRBJ2-5 | TRBV2 | ASSEFLRETQY
TRBJ1-5 | TRBV6-1 | ASSDGTGGVNQPQH
TRBJ2-3 | TRBV9 | ASSVGELGAADTQY
TRBJ2-5 | TRBV7-2 | ASSLWLQGVQETQY
TRBJ2-1 | TRBV7-2 | ASSLAQGIYNEQF
TRBJ2-7 | TRBV15 | ATEFGDGRGNEQY
TRBJ2-3 | TRBV12-3/TRBV12-4 | ASSAQGPPDTQY